This T cell receptor beta chain was sequenced for a study of beta chain features in type 1 diabetes. Findings and limits, study-wide: All four CD4+ subsets of Type 1 diabetes patients contained TCRB CDR3s that were moderately but significantly shorter.

Since all of the isolated RNA was reverse transcribed, expressed TCRB transcripts were what got sequenced. Using immunoSEQ multiplex PCR, the repertoire was profiled, and TCRdb retains in-frame clones only, with some absent. This table holds just over 600,000 clones, roughly 15% found once. The CDR3 runs to 15 residues. V shed 4 bases and J 2 bases; nucleotides not matched to a gene: 6. CDR1 is SGHNT, CDR2 YYREEE, per germline (reference sequence). A word on this clone: The antigen is not known.

The source of this sequence is a man younger than 35 in good health. The material sequenced was naive CD4+ T cells from blood. This chain connects TRBV5-4 to TRBJ2-3; TRBD1 matches 8 bases. The DNA of the CDR3 is TGTGCCAGCAGCCCCCGGGACAGGCCCACAGATACGCAGTATTTT. It yields the protein CASSPRDRPTDTQYF.